This TCR beta chain was sequenced in a study of shared clonotypes between healthy human individuals. After removal of 4 bases from V and 4 bases from J, the junction contained 8 bases not matched to a gene. Germline assignment: CDR1 MGHRA and CDR2 YSYEKL. The CDR3 runs to 16 residues. Clones were read by immunoSEQ multiplex PCR, and TCRdb kept only the in-frame ones, dropping some. Seen here are around 690,000 clones, roughly 88% observed once, and the top ten hold less than 40%. Sequenced input: memory CD8+ T cells from PBMCs. The subset here: CD45RO+ cells pooled with CCR7-negative TemRA cells. This chain uses TRBV4-1 with TRBJ2-1; TRBD2 matches at 9 bases. The origin of this receptor is a man younger than 35 in good health. Some clones in this sample may be carry-over from other donors' samples. This chain's CDR3 is CASSRNSGRWYNEQFF. DNA of the CDR3: TGCGCCAGCAGCCGAAATAGCGGGAGATGGTACAATGAGCAGTTCTTC.